This section outlines one T cell receptor (beta chain) sequence together with its context. These data belong to a study of control samples from healthy donors and cancer patients. This CDR3 spans 16 amino acids. The V and J ends lost 0 bases and 5 bases respectively, with 14 bases between them. Germline assignment: CDR1 SGDLS and CDR2 YYNGEE. Here immunoSEQ multiplex PCR was the method, and the copy in TCRdb shows in-frame clones only, minus some. The profile covers under 55,000 clones, with roughly 80% appearing a single time and about 9.5% taken by the ten largest. What was sequenced was blood. This receptor was identified in a man between 70 and 80 years old in good health. The genes are TRBV9 and TRBJ2-2; no clear D gene. CDR3 loop: CASSVGSLDFTGELFF. The CDR3 nucleotides read TGTGCCAGCAGCGTAGGCTCCCTCGACTTTACCGGGGAGCTGTTTTTT.